Listed below are T cell receptor beta chains from one sample, sequenced in a study of blood T cell repertoires in COVID-19. Sequencing used immunoSEQ multiplex PCR; TCRdb keeps in-frame clones, though not all of them. The sample includes 300,000 or so clones, about nine tenths of them seen just once. Material: PBMCs or T cells enriched from blood (not recorded which). These receptors all come from a woman aged 25 to 39 who had recovered from COVID-19. The CDR3 runs from the conserved cysteine through the conserved F or W. D genes are given only for firm matches. A row's size may be missing; if present it is once, few, many or a size class.

-,TRBV7-9,-,TRBJ2-1,CASSRLDGNEQFF,TGTGCCAGCAGCCGCTTAGACGGGAATGAGCAGTTCTTC
-,TRBV25-1,-,TRBJ1-6,CASSENPGFNSPLHF,TGTGCCAGCAGTGAAAATCCAGGGTTCAATTCACCCCTCCACTTT
-,TRBV7-3,-,TRBJ2-3,CASSSSGGTQYF,TGTGCCAGCAGCTCTTCAGGAGGGACGCAGTATTTT
TRBD2,TRBV12-5,-,TRBJ2-1,CASGLGKGHIAGVNYNEQFF,TGTGCTAGTGGTTTGGGGAAGGGCCATATAGCGGGAGTGAACTACAATGAGCAGTTCTTC
-,TRBV2,-,TRBJ2-3,CASMWRLSTDTQYF,TGTGCCAGCATGTGGAGACTCAGCACAGATACGCAGTATTTT
TRBD2,TRBV29-1,-,TRBJ2-1,CSATPAGLGTREQFF,TGCAGCGCCACGCCTGCGGGACTAGGCACAAGGGAGCAGTTCTTC
-,TRBV20-1,once,TRBJ2-1,CSASWPGTYNEQFF,TGCAGTGCTAGTTGGCCGGGAACCTACAATGAGCAGTTCTTC
TRBD1,TRBV28,-,TRBJ1-2,CASSSRALNDRVDYGYTF,TGTGCCAGCAGTTCCCGTGCGCTTAACGACAGGGTGGACTATGGCTACACCTTC
TRBD2,TRBV28,-,TRBJ2-7,CASRGLIERETFDEQYF,TGTGCCAGCAGGGGACTGATTGAGCGGGAGACTTTCGACGAGCAGTACTTC
TRBD2,TRBV19,-,TRBJ2-1,CASSIDGTSGRGEQFF,TGTGCCAGTAGTATAGATGGGACTAGCGGGAGAGGAGAGCAGTTCTTC
TRBD1,TRBV18,-,TRBJ2-7,CASSPPRQGYEQYF,TGTGCCAGCTCACCACCCCGACAGGGCTACGAGCAGTACTTC
TRBD1,TRBV7-2,-,TRBJ2-1,CASSLAGTGVNEQFF,TGTGCCAGCAGCTTAGCCGGGACAGGGGTCAATGAGCAGTTCTTC
TRBD2,TRBV27,-,TRBJ2-7,CASSPRTSGIFSYEQYF,TGTGCCAGCAGTCCCCGGACTAGCGGGATTTTCTCCTACGAGCAGTACTTC
-,TRBV6-1,few,TRBJ1-2,CASSEEQLPRYGYTF,TGTGCCAGCAGTGAAGAACAGCTTCCCCGCTATGGCTACACCTTC
-,TRBV15,-,TRBJ2-7,CATGGQGGAVEQYF,TGTGCCACCGGAGGTCAGGGGGGAGCCGTCGAGCAGTACTTC
TRBD2,TRBV11-3,-,TRBJ2-1,CASSLRGSVDEQFF,TGTGCCAGCAGCTTACGCGGGAGCGTGGATGAGCAGTTCTTC